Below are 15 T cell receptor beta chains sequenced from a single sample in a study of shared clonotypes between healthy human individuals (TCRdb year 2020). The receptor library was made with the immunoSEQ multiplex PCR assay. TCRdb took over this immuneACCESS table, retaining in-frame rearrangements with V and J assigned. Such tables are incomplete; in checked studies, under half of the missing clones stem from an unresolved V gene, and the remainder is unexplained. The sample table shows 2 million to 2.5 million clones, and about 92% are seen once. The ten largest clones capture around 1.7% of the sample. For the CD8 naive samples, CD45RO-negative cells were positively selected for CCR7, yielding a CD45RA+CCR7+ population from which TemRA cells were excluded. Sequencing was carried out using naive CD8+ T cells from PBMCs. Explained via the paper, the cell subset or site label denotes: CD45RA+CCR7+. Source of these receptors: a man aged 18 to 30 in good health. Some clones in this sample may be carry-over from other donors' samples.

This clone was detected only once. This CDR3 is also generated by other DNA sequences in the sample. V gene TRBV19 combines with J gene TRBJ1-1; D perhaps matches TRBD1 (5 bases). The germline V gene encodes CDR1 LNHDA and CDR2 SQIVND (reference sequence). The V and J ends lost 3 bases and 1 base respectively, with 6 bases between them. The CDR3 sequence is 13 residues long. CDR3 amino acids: CASSIGTNTEAFF. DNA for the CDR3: TGTGCCAGTAGTATCGGGACGAACACTGAAGCTTTCTTT.

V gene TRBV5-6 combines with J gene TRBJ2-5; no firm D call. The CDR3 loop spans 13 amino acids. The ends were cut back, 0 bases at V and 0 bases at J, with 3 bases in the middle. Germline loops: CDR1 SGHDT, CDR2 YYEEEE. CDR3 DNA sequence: TGTGCCAGCAGCTTGGATCACCAAGAGACCCAGTACTTC. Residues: CASSLDHQETQYF.

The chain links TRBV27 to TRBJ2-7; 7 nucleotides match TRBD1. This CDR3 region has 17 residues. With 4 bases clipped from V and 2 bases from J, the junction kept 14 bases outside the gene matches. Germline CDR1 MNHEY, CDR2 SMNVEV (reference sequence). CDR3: CASSSLDFSGQTYEQYF. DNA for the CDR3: TGTGCCAGCAGTTCCTTGGATTTCTCGGGACAGACCTACGAGCAGTACTTC.

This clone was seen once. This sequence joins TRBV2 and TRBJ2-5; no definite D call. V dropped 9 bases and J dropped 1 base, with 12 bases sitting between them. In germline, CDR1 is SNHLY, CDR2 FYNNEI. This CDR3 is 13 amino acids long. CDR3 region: CASPTASQETQYF. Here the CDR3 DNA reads TGTGCCAGTCCCACAGCATCCCAAGAGACCCAGTACTTC.

The CDR3 sequence is CASSFDGSWNQPQHF. The CDR3 bases are TGTGCCAGCAGTTTCGACGGTAGTTGGAACCAGCCCCAGCATTTT. The chain carries TRBV28 and TRBJ1-5; D gene unclear. V lost 3 bases and J lost 7, with 16 bases in between. The CDR3 contains 15 residues. The germline gives CDR1 MDHEN, CDR2 SYDVKM.

The CDR3 reads CASCTTLADYNEQFF. As DNA, the CDR3 is TGTGCCAGCTGTACCACTTTAGCAGACTACAATGAGCAGTTCTTC. The chain couples TRBV7-9 to TRBJ2-1; D unclear. Germline assignment: CDR1 SEHNR and CDR2 FQNEAQ (reference sequence). V lost 8 bases, J lost 3 bases, and 17 bases lay in between. This CDR3 spans 15 amino acids.

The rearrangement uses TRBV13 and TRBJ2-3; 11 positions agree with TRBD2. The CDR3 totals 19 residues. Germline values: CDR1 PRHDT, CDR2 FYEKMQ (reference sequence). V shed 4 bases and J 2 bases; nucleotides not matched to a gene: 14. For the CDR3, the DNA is TGTGCCAGCAGCTCCGCCCCACTAGCGGGGGTTGAATCCACAGATACGCAGTATTTT. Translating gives CASSSAPLAGVESTDTQYF.

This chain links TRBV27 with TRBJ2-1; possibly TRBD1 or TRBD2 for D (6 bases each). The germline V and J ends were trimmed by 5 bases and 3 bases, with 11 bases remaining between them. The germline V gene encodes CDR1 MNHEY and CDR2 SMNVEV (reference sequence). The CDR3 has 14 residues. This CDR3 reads CASSLRDNYNEQFF. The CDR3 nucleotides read TGTGCCAGCAGTCTGCGGGACAACTACAATGAGCAGTTCTTC.

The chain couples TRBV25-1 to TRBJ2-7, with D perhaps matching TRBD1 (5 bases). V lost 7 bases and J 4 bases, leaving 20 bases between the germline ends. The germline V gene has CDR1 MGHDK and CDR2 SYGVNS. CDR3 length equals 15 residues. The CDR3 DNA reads TGTGCCAGCACCGAAGGGCGGACAACTGATTACGAGCAGTACTTC. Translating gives CASTEGRTTDYEQYF.

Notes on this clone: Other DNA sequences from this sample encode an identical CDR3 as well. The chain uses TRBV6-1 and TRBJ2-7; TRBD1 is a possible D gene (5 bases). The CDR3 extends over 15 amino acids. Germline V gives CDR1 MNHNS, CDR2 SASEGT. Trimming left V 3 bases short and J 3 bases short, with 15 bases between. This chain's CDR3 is CASSEGPGIHYEQYF. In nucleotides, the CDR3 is TGTGCCAGCAGTGAGGGTCCAGGGATCCACTACGAGCAGTACTTC.

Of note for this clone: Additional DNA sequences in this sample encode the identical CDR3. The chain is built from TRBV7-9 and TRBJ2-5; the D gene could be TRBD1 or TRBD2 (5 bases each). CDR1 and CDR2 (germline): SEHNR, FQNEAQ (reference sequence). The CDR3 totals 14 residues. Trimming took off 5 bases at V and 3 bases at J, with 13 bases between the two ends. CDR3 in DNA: TGTGCCAGCAGCCCCGGGACGTCCAAAGAGACCCAGTACTTC. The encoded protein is CASSPGTSKETQYF.

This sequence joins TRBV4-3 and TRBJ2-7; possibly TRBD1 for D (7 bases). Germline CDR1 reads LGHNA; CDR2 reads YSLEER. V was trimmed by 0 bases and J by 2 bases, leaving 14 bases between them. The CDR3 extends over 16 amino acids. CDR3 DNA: TGCGCCAGCAGCCAAGACCGCAGGGGGGTGACCTACGAGCAGTACTTC. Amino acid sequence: CASSQDRRGVTYEQYF.

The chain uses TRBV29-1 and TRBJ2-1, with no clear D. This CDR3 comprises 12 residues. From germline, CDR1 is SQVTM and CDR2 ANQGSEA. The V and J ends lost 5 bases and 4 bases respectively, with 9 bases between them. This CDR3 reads CSVLSIYNEQFF. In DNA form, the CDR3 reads TGCAGCGTTCTCAGCATTTACAATGAGCAGTTCTTC.

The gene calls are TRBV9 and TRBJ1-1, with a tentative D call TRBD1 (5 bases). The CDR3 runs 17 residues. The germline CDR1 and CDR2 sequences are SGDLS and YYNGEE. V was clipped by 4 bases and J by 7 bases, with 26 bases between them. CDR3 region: CASSTSQGHTKGSEAFF. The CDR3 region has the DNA TGTGCCAGCAGCACCTCACAAGGACACACGAAGGGGAGTGAAGCTTTCTTT.

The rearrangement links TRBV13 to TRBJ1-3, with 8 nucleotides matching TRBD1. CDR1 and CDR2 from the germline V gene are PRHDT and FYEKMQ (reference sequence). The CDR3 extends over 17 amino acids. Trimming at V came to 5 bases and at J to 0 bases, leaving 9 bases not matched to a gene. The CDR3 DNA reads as TGTGCCAGCAGCACCGGGACAGGACGCCACTCTGGAAACACCATATATTTT. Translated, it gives CASSTGTGRHSGNTIYF.